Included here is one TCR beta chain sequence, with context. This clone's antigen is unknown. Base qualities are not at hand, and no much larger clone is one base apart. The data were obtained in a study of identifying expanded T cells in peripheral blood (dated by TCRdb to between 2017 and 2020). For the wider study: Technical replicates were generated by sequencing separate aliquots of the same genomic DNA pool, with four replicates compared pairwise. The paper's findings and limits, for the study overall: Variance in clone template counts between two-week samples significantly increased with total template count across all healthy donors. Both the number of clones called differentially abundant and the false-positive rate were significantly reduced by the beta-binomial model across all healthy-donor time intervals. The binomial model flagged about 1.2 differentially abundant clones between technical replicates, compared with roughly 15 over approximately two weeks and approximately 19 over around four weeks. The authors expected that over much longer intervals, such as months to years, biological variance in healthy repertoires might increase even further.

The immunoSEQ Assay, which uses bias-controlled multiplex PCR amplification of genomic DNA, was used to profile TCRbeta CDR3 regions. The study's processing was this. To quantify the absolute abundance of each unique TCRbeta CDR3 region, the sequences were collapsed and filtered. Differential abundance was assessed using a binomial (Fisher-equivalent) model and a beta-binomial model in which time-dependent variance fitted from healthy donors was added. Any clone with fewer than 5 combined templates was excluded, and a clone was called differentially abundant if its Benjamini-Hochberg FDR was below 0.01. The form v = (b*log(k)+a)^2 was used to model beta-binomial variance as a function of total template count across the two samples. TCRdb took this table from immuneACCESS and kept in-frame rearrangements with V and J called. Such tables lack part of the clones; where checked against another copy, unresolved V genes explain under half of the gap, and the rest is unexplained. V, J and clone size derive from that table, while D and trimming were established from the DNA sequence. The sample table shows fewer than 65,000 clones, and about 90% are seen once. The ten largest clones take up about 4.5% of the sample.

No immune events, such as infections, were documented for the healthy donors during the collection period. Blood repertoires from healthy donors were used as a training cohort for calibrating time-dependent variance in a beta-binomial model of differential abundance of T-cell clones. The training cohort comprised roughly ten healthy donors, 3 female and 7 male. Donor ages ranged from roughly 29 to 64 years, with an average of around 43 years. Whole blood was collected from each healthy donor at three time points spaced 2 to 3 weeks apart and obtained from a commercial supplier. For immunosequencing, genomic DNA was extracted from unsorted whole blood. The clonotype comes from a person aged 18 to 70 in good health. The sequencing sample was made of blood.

The encoded CDR3 is CASSLAPSIDREGTEAFF. The nucleotide sequence is given as TGCGCCAGCAGCTTGGCCCCGTCGATAGACAGGGAGGGCACTGAAGCTTTCTTT. The receptor chain draws on TRBV5-1 and TRBJ1-1; TRBD1 matches 7 bases in the middle. V ends up 0 bases short and J 4 bases short, with an unmatched junction base count of 15. The CDR3 starts with the cysteine, ends with the phenylalanine, and has 18 residues. Left in the record is the CDR3 DNA by itself, 54 bases read in frame from the first base. The CDR1 and CDR2 encoded by the germline V gene are SGHRS and YFSETQ.